These 13 T cell receptor beta chains originate from one sample sequenced in a study of regulatory T cells in long-lasting Graves disease. iRepertoire HTBI primers and Arm-PCR of CDR3 regions built TCR beta libraries. TCRdb itself ran the multiplex PCR reads through MiXCR, one entry per CDR3 protein. The table shows about 440,000 distinct CDR3 sequences, with about 15% occurring only once. Time point in this sample: newly diagnosed GD, antithyroid drugs for less than 3 months. The authors made the TCR library using RNA they extracted from PBMCs. This sample was shared with a second study, whose subject was T cells in Graves' hyperthyroidism and ophthalmopathy.

Sequencing used peripheral blood mononuclear cells (PBMCs), obtained at new diagnosis, from a patient treated with antithyroid drugs. These receptors were collected from a woman aged 25 to 39 with Graves disease.

Ten or more counts support this clonotype. The CDR3: CASSTHSGINTGELFF. As DNA, the CDR3 is TGTGCCAGCAGCACTCATAGCGGGATAAACACCGGGGAGCTGTTTTTT. J is TRBJ2-2 and V is TRBV7-3; 8 nucleotides line up with TRBD2. From germline, CDR1 is SGHTA and CDR2 FQGTGA. The CDR3 totals 16 residues. The V gene end was trimmed by 5 bases and the J gene end by 2 bases; junction bases not matched to a gene: 7. Full variable domain (rest looked up from reference TRBV7-3 and TRBJ2-2): GAGVSQTPSNKVTEKGKYVELRCDPISGHTALYWYRQSLGQGPEFLIYFQGTGAADDSGLPNDRFFAVRPEGSVSTLKIQRTERGDSAVYLCASSTHSGINTGELFFGEGSRLTVL.

This clonotype was counted at least ten times. The V call is TRBV15, the J call TRBJ2-1; D tentatively reads TRBD1 or TRBD2 (6 bases each). The CDR3 covers 15 residues. Per germline, CDR1 LNHNV and CDR2 YYDKDF (reference sequence). V lost 3 bases to trimming and J lost 6 bases, with 15 bases between them. The CDR3 loop is CATSREQQGGNEQFF. In DNA, the CDR3 is TGTGCCACCAGCAGGGAACAACAGGGAGGCAATGAGCAGTTCTTC. Complete variable domain (other parts from reference TRBV15 and TRBJ2-1): DAMVIQNPRYQVTQFGKPVTLSCSQTLNHNVMYWYQQKSSQAPKLLFHYYDKDFNNEADTPDNFQSRRPNTSFCFLDIRSPGLGDTAMYLCATSREQQGGNEQFFGPGTRLTVL.

This chain connects TRBV12-3 or TRBV12-4 to TRBJ2-7, with a possible D match to TRBD2 (6 bases). The CDR3 spans 14 residues. Between the trimmed V and J ends, which lost 6 bases and 0 bases, there was a span of 12 bases. CDR3 in amino acids: CASREGRNSYEQYF. CDR3 nucleotide sequence: TGTGCCAGCAGGGAGGGACGGAACTCCTACGAGCAGTACTTC.

This clonotype was seen ten or more times. The chain joins TRBV6-1 to TRBJ1-2; D is unresolved. Trimming shortened V by 6 bases and J by 8 bases, and 16 bases separated the two germline ends. Germline V gene lookup returns CDR1 MNHNS and CDR2 SASEGT. The CDR3 covers 13 residues. CDR3 loop: CASSTSSAGGYTF. Here the CDR3 DNA reads TGTGCCAGCAGCACCTCATCCGCCGGGGGCTACACCTTC.

The sample holds a few counts of this clonotype. The V call is TRBV4-2, the J call TRBJ2-1, with D possibly TRBD2 on 6 matching bases. Trimming took 4 bases from V and 8 from J, leaving 15 bases between them. The V gene's germline CDR1 is LGHNA and CDR2 YNFKEQ. This CDR3 has 14 residues. The CDR3 nucleotides are TGTGCCAGCAGCCCTCGACTAGTAGACCATGAGCAGTTCTTC. Its translation is CASSPRLVDHEQFF.

This clonotype has just a few counts. The J gene is TRBJ1-3, the V gene TRBV5-1; weak D call: TRBD1 (5 bases). Germline CDR1 SGHRS, CDR2 YFSETQ. The V end lost 0 bases, the J end lost 4 bases, and 11 bases lay between the germline ends. The CDR3 is 15 amino acids. The CDR3 reads CASSLAGAAGNTIYF. CDR3 sequence (DNA): TGCGCCAGCAGCTTGGCCGGGGCCGCCGGAAACACCATATATTTT.

The rearrangement uses TRBV20-1 and TRBJ2-3; D unclear. Germline V gives CDR1 DFQATT, CDR2 SNEGSKA (reference sequence). The CDR3 has 11 amino acids. V gave up 0 bases and J gave up 9 bases, with 7 bases separating them. CDR3 amino acids: CSARDLSTQYF. As DNA, the CDR3 is TGCAGTGCTAGAGATCTATCCACGCAGTATTTT.

The CDR3 protein is CATSSLGLAEYNEQFF. The CDR3 DNA reads as TGTGCCACCAGCAGTTTAGGACTAGCGGAGTACAATGAGCAGTTCTTC. This chain uses TRBV15 with TRBJ2-1, with 10 bases aligning to TRBD2. Germline V gene sequence: CDR1 LNHNV, CDR2 YYDKDF (reference sequence). The CDR3 is 16 residues long. V lost 3 bases to trimming and J lost 4 bases; unmatched junction nucleotides: 6.

This clonotype was counted a few times. CDR3 bases: TGCGCCAGCAGACCCGACGCTCATAACATTCAGTACTTC. Translating gives CASRPDAHNIQYF. This sequence joins TRBV10-2 and TRBJ2-4; D is ambiguous. The germline V and J ends were trimmed by 6 bases and 7 bases, with 13 bases remaining between them. CDR3 length equals 13 residues. Germline loops: CDR1 WSHSY, CDR2 SAAADI.

The genes are TRBV7-2 and TRBJ2-2, with D uncertain. V lost 10 bases and J lost 2, with 5 bases in between. The length of the CDR3 is 11 residues. CDR1 and CDR2 (germline): SGHTA, FQGNSA. The CDR3 sequence is CAIDNTGELFF. Written as DNA, the CDR3 is TGTGCCATCGATAACACCGGGGAGCTGTTTTTT.

In this sample, this clonotype turned up many times. V usage is TRBV6-1 and J usage is TRBJ2-7, with a possible D match to TRBD1 (5 bases). The germline V gene encodes CDR1 MNHNS and CDR2 SASEGT. V was shortened by 2 bases and J by 3 bases, with 8 bases between the two germline ends. CDR3 length: 13 amino acids. CDR3 protein: CASSESRVYEQYF. The CDR3 region has the DNA TGTGCCAGCAGTGAATCCAGGGTCTACGAGCAGTACTTC.

This clonotype was counted at least ten times. The rearrangement joins TRBV18 to TRBJ2-5, with 10 bases matching TRBD2. From germline, CDR1 is KGHSH and CDR2 LQKENI. The V and J ends lost 2 bases and 4 bases, in that order; junction bases with no gene match: 4. The CDR3 contains 15 residues. CDR3 amino acids: CASSPASGRGETQYF. DNA for the CDR3: TGTGCCAGCTCACCAGCAAGCGGGAGGGGAGAGACCCAGTACTTC.

This clonotype has ten or more counts. V gene TRBV12-3 or TRBV12-4 combines with J gene TRBJ2-1, with 8 positions matching TRBD2. Trimming took 6 bases from V and 6 from J; bases not matched to a gene: 7. The CDR3 contains 14 residues. CDR3 amino acids: CASSRPGTSNEQFF. CDR3 sequence (DNA): TGTGCCAGCAGCCGTCCCGGGACTAGCAATGAGCAGTTCTTC.